Sequencing of this T cell receptor (beta chain) was carried out in a study of blood T cell repertoires in COVID-19. In the study overall: Acute-phase and convalescent COVID-19 samples originated in the United States, Italy and Spain. T cells, B-cell-depleted T cells, or PBMCs supplied cDNA or gDNA.

Original processing notes: Scientists estimated how many nucleated cells there were by amplifying reference gene primers. The table came from immunoSEQ multiplex PCR; TCRdb's copy has only in-frame clones and leaves some out. V, J and clone size are taken as reported in that table, and D and trimming were inferred from the DNA itself. This table holds fewer than 250,000 clones, 80% to 90% found once. Germline CDR1 LNHDA, CDR2 SQIVND (reference sequence). The V gene end was trimmed by 4 bases and the J gene end by 1 base; junction bases not matched to a gene: 3. The CDR3 is made up of 14 amino acids. Material for sequencing was peripheral blood. The TCR comes from a woman in her 70s with acute or convalescent COVID-19. This rearrangement joins TRBV19 to TRBJ2-7; the match to TRBD1 covers 8 bases. The CDR3 DNA reads as TGTGCCAGTAGTACCGGGACAGGATCCTACGAGCAGTACTTC. Protein sequence: CASSTGTGSYEQYF.